This TCR beta chain was captured by sequencing in a study of shared clonotypes between healthy human individuals. Negatively enriched CD4+ T cells were divided by CD45RA into naive and memory. Over several immunoSEQ plates, each subset's genomic DNA was distributed in even portions. Measured with immunoSEQ multiplex PCR; TCRdb has only the in-frame clones, and not every one. The sample consists of millions of clones, more than 90% of them appearing once. The CDR3 spans 17 residues. The germline V and J ends were trimmed by 3 bases and 3 bases, with 15 bases remaining between them. Per the germline V gene, CDR1 is LNHDA and CDR2 is SQIVND (reference sequence).

Sequencing was carried out using naive CD4+ T cells sorted from blood. As to subset: CD45RA+ positively selected. The chain has TRBV19 and TRBJ1-6; D perhaps matches TRBD1 (5 bases). This receptor was obtained from a man aged 18-30 years in good health. In DNA, the CDR3 is TGTGCCAGTAGTATTAGGGGACGGACGGACTATAATTCACCCCTCCACTTT. Translated, it gives CASSIRGRTDYNSPLHF.